These 32 T cell receptor beta chains originate from one sample sequenced in a study of T cell changes during pregnancy in multiple sclerosis. The protocol was immunoSEQ multiplex PCR, while the TCRdb copy is restricted to in-frame clones and leaves out a portion. The data show about 48,000 clones, with approximately 92% seen just once and approximately 0.91% held by the top ten. The specimen was CD4+ T cells from peripheral blood mononuclear cells, collected in the second trimester of pregnancy. These receptors were collected from a female donor in good health, enrolled as a control in a pregnancy study.

About this clone itself: At one boundary the junction diverges from the germline segment, which might be a read error. The V and J genes are TRBV19 and TRBJ1-1, with a possible D match to TRBD1 (5 bases). From germline, CDR1 is LNHDA and CDR2 SQIVND (reference sequence). The CDR3 extends over 14 amino acids. The CDR3 protein is CASRIGAPTTEAFF. The CDR3 region has the DNA TGTGCCAGTAGAATAGGGGCCCCGACCACTGAAGCTTTCTTT.

This chain connects TRBV6-1 to TRBJ2-6, with a tentative D call TRBD2 (6 bases). The CDR3 runs 14 residues. The ends were cut back, 11 bases at V and 1 base at J, with 12 bases in the middle. Per the germline V gene, CDR1 is MNHNS and CDR2 is SASEGT. CDR3 sequence: CAGRRGSGANVLTF. CDR3 in DNA: TGTGCCGGGAGGCGGGGATCTGGGGCCAACGTCCTGACTTTC.

The J gene is TRBJ1-1, the V gene TRBV5-1; TRBD1 aligns across 9 bases. This CDR3 is 17 amino acids long. J gave up 0 bases and V 3 bases, and 9 bases lay outside the gene matches. Germline V gene lookup returns CDR1 SGHRS and CDR2 YFSETQ. As DNA, the CDR3 is TGCGCCAGCAGCTGGGGACAGGGCGGGATTCTGAACACTGAAGCTTTCTTT. The encoded protein is CASSWGQGGILNTEAFF.

The chain couples TRBV7-2 to TRBJ2-2; 10 nucleotides line up with TRBD1. V lost 5 bases to trimming and J lost 4 bases; unmatched junction nucleotides: 4. Germline CDR1 is SGHTA and CDR2 is FQGNSA. CDR3 size: 15 residues. CDR3 region: CASSQDRGLTGELFF. The CDR3 DNA follows: TGTGCCAGCAGCCAAGACAGGGGGCTCACCGGGGAGCTGTTTTTT.

The chain links TRBV10-3 to TRBJ1-5; tentatively, D is TRBD1 (6 bases). The germline V gene encodes CDR1 ENHRY and CDR2 SYGVKD. This CDR3 has 17 amino acids. Trimming took 3 bases from V and 3 from J, leaving 18 bases between them. For the CDR3, the DNA is TGTGCCATCAGTGAAGGGGCGACAGGCGTGGACAATCAGCCCCAGCATTTT. Protein product: CAISEGATGVDNQPQHF.

V usage is TRBV20-1 and J usage is TRBJ1-2; perhaps TRBD1 as D (6 bases). This CDR3 contains 11 residues. With 5 bases removed from V and 7 bases from J, the gap between germline ends came to 11 bases. Germline V gene data show CDR1 as DFQATT and CDR2 as SNEGSKA (reference sequence). The CDR3, as DNA: TGCAGTGCTCGGGACATAGGTGGCTACACCTTC. Translating gives CSARDIGGYTF.

The chain is built from TRBV28 and TRBJ1-3; D call uncertain. The germline V gene encodes CDR1 MDHEN and CDR2 SYDVKM. V was clipped by 8 bases and J by 0 bases, with 8 bases between them. This CDR3 region has 13 residues. The CDR3 reads CASRQHSGNTIYF. CDR3 nucleotide sequence: TGTGCCAGCCGACAACACTCTGGAAACACCATATATTTT. The full variable domain, its missing parts supplied by reference TRBV28 and TRBJ1-3, is DVKVTQSSRYLVKRTGEKVFLECVQDMDHENMFWYRQDPGLGLRLIYFSYDVKMKEKGDIPEGYSVSREKKERFSLILESASTNQTSMYLCASRQHSGNTIYFGEGSWLTVV.

This chain joins TRBV9 and TRBJ2-7; a weak D match, TRBD1 (6 bases). The length of the CDR3 is 15 residues. Germline-derived CDR1 and CDR2 are SGDLS and YYNGEE. Trimming removed 0 bases from V and 1 base from J, with 11 bases in between. CDR3 sequence reads: CASSVEGTSSYEQYF. In DNA form, the CDR3 reads TGTGCCAGCAGCGTAGAGGGGACATCTTCCTACGAGCAGTACTTC.

The chain carries TRBV10-1 and TRBJ2-5; 7 bases match TRBD1. The CDR3 totals 13 residues. Germline V gene sequence: CDR1 WNHNN, CDR2 SYGVQD (reference sequence). The V segment lost 6 bases and the J segment 4 bases; nucleotides outside the gene matches: 5. DNA of the CDR3: TGCGCCAGCAGCCAGGGGGTCGGAGAGACCCAGTACTTC. Translated, it gives CASSQGVGETQYF.

The gene calls are TRBV11-2 and TRBJ2-6; maybe TRBD2 (6 bases). The germline V gene has CDR1 SGHAT and CDR2 FQNNGV. The CDR3 spans 17 residues. V lost 2 bases and J 4 bases, leaving 15 bases between the germline ends. CDR3 in amino acids: CASSLSRGTAGANVLTF. The CDR3 nucleotides are TGTGCCAGCAGCTTAAGCCGGGGGACGGCAGGGGCCAACGTCCTGACTTTC.

This sequence joins TRBV11-2 and TRBJ2-7; D may be TRBD1 (5 bases). Trimming took 2 bases from V and 6 from J, leaving 8 bases between them. CDR3 length equals 12 residues. Germline CDR1 reads SGHAT; CDR2 reads FQNNGV. The CDR3 spells CASSLRGGEQYF. The CDR3 nucleotides read TGTGCCAGCAGCTTAAGGGGCGGCGAGCAGTACTTC.

The chain carries TRBV18 and TRBJ2-7; D is ambiguous. Germline V gene data show CDR1 as KGHSH and CDR2 as LQKENI. The CDR3 is 13 amino acids. V shed 2 bases and J shed 0 bases, with 5 bases lying between them. The CDR3, as DNA: TGTGCCAGCTCACCAGGCGGCTCCTACGAGCAGTACTTC. It specifies CASSPGGSYEQYF.

As concerns this clone: Other DNA sequences from this sample encode an identical CDR3 as well. This chain joins TRBV11-2 and TRBJ2-7; possibly TRBD1 for D (5 bases). There are 12 residues in the CDR3. Germline loops: CDR1 SGHAT, CDR2 FQNNGV. V gave up 5 bases and J gave up 4 bases, with 9 bases separating them. The CDR3 spells CASSPDSYEQYF. CDR3 coding DNA: TGTGCCAGCAGCCCTGACAGTTACGAGCAGTACTTC.

The chain couples TRBV19 to TRBJ2-6; the D is unclear. This CDR3 is built from 16 residues. Germline V lookup: CDR1 LNHDA, CDR2 SQIVND (reference sequence). Trimming cost V 7 bases and J 0 bases, with 13 bases left between them. Here the CDR3 reads CASTNDIFSGANVLTF. The CDR3, as DNA: TGTGCCAGTACCAATGACATTTTCTCTGGGGCCAACGTCCTGACTTTC.

This chain joins TRBV7-2 and TRBJ2-7, with D possibly matching TRBD1 (6 bases). Per germline, CDR1 SGHTA and CDR2 FQGNSA. V lost 4 bases and J 3 bases, leaving 10 bases between the germline ends. The CDR3 consists of 13 residues. CDR3 loop: CASSSYRVYEQYF. CDR3 DNA sequence: TGTGCCAGCAGCTCCTACAGGGTCTACGAGCAGTACTTC.

This CDR3 reads CASSAGTGGTHTAFF. Written as DNA, the CDR3 is TGTGCCAGCAGCGCCGGGACAGGGGGCACCCACACCGCTTTCTTT. The chain combines TRBV6-5 with TRBJ1-1, with 12 nucleotides matching TRBD1. The CDR3 runs 15 residues. From germline, CDR1 is MNHEY and CDR2 SVGAGI. Trimming took 6 bases from V and 11 from J; bases not matched to a gene: 13.

In its sample, this clone was seen a few times. The rearrangement links TRBV29-1 to TRBJ2-1; 9 bases are a match to TRBD1. Germline-derived CDR1 and CDR2 are SQVTM and ANQGSEA. Trimming removed 8 bases from V and 5 bases from J; junction bases left unmatched: 10. The CDR3 extends over 14 amino acids. The CDR3 reads CSFQTGTGNNEQFF. DNA for the CDR3: TGCAGCTTCCAGACCGGGACAGGGAACAATGAGCAGTTCTTC.

V usage is TRBV28 and J usage is TRBJ1-5; tentatively, D is TRBD1 (6 bases). The V end lost 5 bases, the J end lost 5 bases, and 13 bases lay between the germline ends. Germline V lookup: CDR1 MDHEN, CDR2 SYDVKM. The CDR3 extends over 14 amino acids. For the CDR3, the DNA is TGTGCCAGCAGTCCCGGACAGATGGATCAGCCCCAGCATTTT. Its protein is CASSPGQMDQPQHF.

This sequence joins TRBV7-3 and TRBJ2-5; possibly TRBD2 for D (5 bases). The V gene's germline CDR1 is SGHTA and CDR2 FQGTGA. This CDR3 has 13 residues. Trimming pared 4 bases from V and 1 base from J, leaving 7 bases between. The CDR3 protein is CASSSGSQETQYF. CDR3 DNA sequence: TGTGCCAGCAGCTCGGGGTCCCAAGAGACCCAGTACTTC.

The V call is TRBV30, the J call TRBJ2-5; 7 bases are a match to TRBD2. The CDR3 extends over 13 amino acids. CDR1 and CDR2 (germline): GTSNPN, SVGIG (reference sequence). Trimming at V came to 3 bases and at J to 6 bases, leaving 7 bases not matched to a gene. CDR3 residues: CAWRGLGLKTQYF. In nucleotides, the CDR3 is TGTGCCTGGAGAGGACTAGGCCTAAAGACCCAGTACTTC.

This clone was recorded once. The sample contains more than one DNA sequence encoding this CDR3. V is TRBV14 and J is TRBJ1-2; a weak D match, TRBD1 (5 bases). The CDR3 has 13 residues. The germline V and J ends were trimmed by 1 base and 4 bases, with 7 bases remaining between them. From germline, CDR1 is SGHDN and CDR2 FVKESK. The CDR3 here is CASSQVDSYGYTF. The CDR3 DNA follows: TGTGCCAGCAGCCAAGTCGACAGCTATGGCTACACCTTC.

The chain carries TRBV28 and TRBJ2-3, with TRBD2 matching over 9 bases. This CDR3 contains 19 residues. V shed 5 bases and J 0 bases; nucleotides not matched to a gene: 15. The germline V gene has CDR1 MDHEN and CDR2 SYDVKM. CDR3 in DNA: TGTGCCAGCAGTGTATACCTACCCCTAGCGGGAACTAGCACAGATACGCAGTATTTT. Translating gives CASSVYLPLAGTSTDTQYF. Supplemented by reference TRBV28 and TRBJ2-3, the full variable domain reads DVKVTQSSRYLVKRTGEKVFLECVQDMDHENMFWYRQDPGLGLRLIYFSYDVKMKEKGDIPEGYSVSREKKERFSLILESASTNQTSMYLCASSVYLPLAGTSTDTQYFGPGTRLTVL.

The chain couples TRBV19 to TRBJ2-3, with no clear D. V gave up 9 bases and J gave up 3 bases, with 13 bases separating them. CDR1 LNHDA and CDR2 SQIVND come from the germline V gene (reference sequence). The CDR3 runs to 13 residues. CDR3 DNA sequence: TGTGCCAGCAGGCAGGCCCTAACAGATACGCAGTATTTT. Its protein product is CASRQALTDTQYF.

The chain recombines TRBV21-1 with TRBJ1-5; no check of the table's D call, TRBD1, against the DNA was made. TRBV21-1 is designated a pseudogene. The CDR3 is 15 residues long. The CDR3 nucleotides read TGTGCCAGCATAACAGGGGGTCAAAGGATACAGCCCCAGCATTTT. Its translation is CASITGGQRIQPQHF.

The rearrangement uses TRBV15 and TRBJ1-2; 10 nucleotides align to TRBD1. V trimming: 3 bases; J trimming: 4 bases; junction bases outside the gene matches: 8. Per the germline V gene, CDR1 is LNHNV and CDR2 is YYDKDF (reference sequence). CDR3 length: 16 residues. The CDR3 is CATSRDRQGAGYGYTF. In DNA, the CDR3 is TGTGCCACCAGCAGGGATCGACAGGGGGCCGGCTATGGCTACACCTTC.

This clone has just one count. The chain combines TRBV30 with TRBJ1-5, with a weak D call TRBD1 (6 bases). V was clipped by 2 bases and J by 9 bases, with 17 bases between them. Germline V gives CDR1 GTSNPN, CDR2 SVGIG (reference sequence). The CDR3 consists of 14 residues. The CDR3 region is CAWSFQGSRGPQHF. The CDR3 region has the DNA TGTGCCTGGAGTTTTCAGGGGTCTAGGGGGCCCCAGCATTTT.

This sequence joins TRBV19 and TRBJ2-7; 10 bases map to TRBD2. Germline assignment: CDR1 LNHDA and CDR2 SQIVND (reference sequence). V shed 6 bases, J shed 3 bases, and the junction held 5 bases outside the gene matches. The CDR3 totals 14 residues. The CDR3 bases are TGTGCCAGTAGCCCACTAGCGGGGCACTACGAGCAGTACTTC. Encoded protein: CASSPLAGHYEQYF.

This clone appeared once. The chain joins TRBV9 to TRBJ2-3; 8 bases align to TRBD1. CDR3 length: 15 amino acids. Looked up from germline, CDR1 is SGDLS and CDR2 is YYNGEE. Germline trimming cut 4 bases from V and 0 bases from J; bases unmatched to any gene: 4. The CDR3 DNA reads as TGTGCCAGCAGCCCACGGACAGGGAGCACAGATACGCAGTATTTT. This encodes CASSPRTGSTDTQYF.

This chain joins TRBV7-2 and TRBJ2-7; 11 nucleotides align to TRBD2. This CDR3 spans 17 amino acids. The germline V gene encodes CDR1 SGHTA and CDR2 FQGNSA. Trimming at V came to 6 bases and at J to 2 bases, leaving 12 bases not matched to a gene. This CDR3 is CASSNPIAGGPAYEQYF. The CDR3 DNA sequence: TGTGCCAGCAGTAACCCGATAGCGGGGGGGCCGGCCTACGAGCAGTACTTC.

This clone was picked up one time. This rearrangement joins TRBV11-2 to TRBJ2-5; the match to TRBD1 covers 9 bases. Germline loops: CDR1 SGHAT, CDR2 FQNNGV. CDR3 size: 14 residues. J was trimmed by 4 bases and V by 5 bases; bases with no gene match: 5. In DNA, the CDR3 is TGTGCCAGCAGCGAAGACAGGGGGATAGAGACCCAGTACTTC. Its protein product is CASSEDRGIETQYF.

The V call is TRBV19, the J call TRBJ2-1; 12 bases fit TRBD2. The CDR3 totals 15 residues. The junction had 4 bases not matched to a gene; V was cut back by 7 bases and J by 3 bases. The V gene's germline CDR1 is LNHDA and CDR2 SQIVND (reference sequence). CDR3 protein: CASNPGLAGYNEQFF. CDR3 nucleotides: TGTGCCAGTAACCCGGGACTAGCGGGCTACAATGAGCAGTTCTTC.

This clone has just a few counts. The rearrangement links TRBV7-9 to TRBJ1-5; 8 nucleotides agree with TRBD1. From germline, CDR1 is SEHNR and CDR2 FQNEAQ (reference sequence). This CDR3 contains 15 residues. Trimming took 5 bases from V and 5 from J; bases not matched to a gene: 8. CDR3 protein: CASSRGQGGHQPQHF. CDR3 DNA: TGTGCCAGCAGCCGCGGACAGGGAGGCCATCAGCCCCAGCATTTT.